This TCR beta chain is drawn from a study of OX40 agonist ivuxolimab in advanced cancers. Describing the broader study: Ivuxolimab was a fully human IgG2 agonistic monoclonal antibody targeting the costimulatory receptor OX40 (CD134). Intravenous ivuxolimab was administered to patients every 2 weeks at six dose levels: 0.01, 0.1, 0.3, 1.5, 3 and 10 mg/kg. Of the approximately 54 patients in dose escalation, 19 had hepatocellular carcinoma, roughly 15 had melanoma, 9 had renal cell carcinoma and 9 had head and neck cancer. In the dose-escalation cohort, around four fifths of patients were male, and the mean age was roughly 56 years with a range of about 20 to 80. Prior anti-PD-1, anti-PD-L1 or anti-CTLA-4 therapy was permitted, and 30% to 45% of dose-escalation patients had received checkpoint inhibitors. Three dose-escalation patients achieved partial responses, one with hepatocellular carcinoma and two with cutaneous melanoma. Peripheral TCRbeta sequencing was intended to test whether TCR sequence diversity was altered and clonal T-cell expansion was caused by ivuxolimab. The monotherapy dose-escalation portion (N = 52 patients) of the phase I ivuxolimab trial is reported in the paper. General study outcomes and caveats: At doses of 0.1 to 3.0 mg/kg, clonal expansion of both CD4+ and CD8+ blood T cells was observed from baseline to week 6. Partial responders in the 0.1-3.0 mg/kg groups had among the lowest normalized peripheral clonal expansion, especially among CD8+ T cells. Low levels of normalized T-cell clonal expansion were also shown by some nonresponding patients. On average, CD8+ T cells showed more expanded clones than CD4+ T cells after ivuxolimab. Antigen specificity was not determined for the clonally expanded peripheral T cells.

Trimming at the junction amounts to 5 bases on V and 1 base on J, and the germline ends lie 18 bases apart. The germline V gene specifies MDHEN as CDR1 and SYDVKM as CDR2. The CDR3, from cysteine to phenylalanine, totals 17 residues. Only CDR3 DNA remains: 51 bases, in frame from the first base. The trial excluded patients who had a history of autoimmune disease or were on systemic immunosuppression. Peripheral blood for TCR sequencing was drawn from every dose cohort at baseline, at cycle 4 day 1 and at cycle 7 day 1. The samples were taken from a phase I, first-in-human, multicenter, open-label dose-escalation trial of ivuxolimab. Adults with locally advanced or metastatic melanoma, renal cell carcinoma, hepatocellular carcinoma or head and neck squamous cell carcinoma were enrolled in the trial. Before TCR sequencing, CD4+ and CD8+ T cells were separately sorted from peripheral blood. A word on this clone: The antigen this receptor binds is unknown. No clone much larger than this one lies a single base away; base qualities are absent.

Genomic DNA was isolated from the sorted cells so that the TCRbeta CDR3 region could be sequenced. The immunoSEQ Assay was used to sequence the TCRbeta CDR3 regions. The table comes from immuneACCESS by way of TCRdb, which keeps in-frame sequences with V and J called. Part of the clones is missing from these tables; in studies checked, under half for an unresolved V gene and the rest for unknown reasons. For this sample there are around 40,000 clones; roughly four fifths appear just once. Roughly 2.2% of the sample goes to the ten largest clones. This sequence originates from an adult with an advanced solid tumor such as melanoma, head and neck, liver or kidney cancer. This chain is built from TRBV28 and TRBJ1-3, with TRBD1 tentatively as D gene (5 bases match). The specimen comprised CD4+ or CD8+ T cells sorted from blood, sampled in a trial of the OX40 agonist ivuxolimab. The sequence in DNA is TGTGCCAGCAGTCGGTACCAGGGACTTTTGTCTGGAAACACCATATATTTT. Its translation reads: CASSRYQGLLSGNTIYF.